This T cell receptor (beta chain) was retrieved from a study of T cell responses to AZD1222 COVID-19 vaccine. General observations from the study: Recipients of AZD1222 seropositive at baseline numbered only 5 to 7. Repertoire collection took place solely once the T cell response had peaked.

Researchers grouped second doses given at about 4 or about 12 weeks into one pool. Profiling relied on immunoSEQ multiplex PCR, and the TCRdb table lists in-frame clones only, not all of them. The sample holds 100,000 to 150,000 clones, more than 80% seen once. The V end lost 3 bases, the J end lost 1 base, and 13 bases lay between the germline ends. This CDR3 spans 16 amino acids. Per the germline V gene, CDR1 is SNHLY and CDR2 is FYNNEI. Details on this clone: Its antigen remains unidentified.

The clonotype originates from an adult who received the AZD1222 COVID-19 vaccine. The chain couples TRBV2 to TRBJ1-3, with a possible D match to TRBD1 (5 bases). This sample comprised peripheral blood, obtained 28 days after the second AZD1222 dose. This CDR3 reads CASSDGATNSGNTIYF. DNA of the CDR3: TGTGCCAGCAGTGATGGGGCAACCAATTCTGGAAACACCATATATTTT.